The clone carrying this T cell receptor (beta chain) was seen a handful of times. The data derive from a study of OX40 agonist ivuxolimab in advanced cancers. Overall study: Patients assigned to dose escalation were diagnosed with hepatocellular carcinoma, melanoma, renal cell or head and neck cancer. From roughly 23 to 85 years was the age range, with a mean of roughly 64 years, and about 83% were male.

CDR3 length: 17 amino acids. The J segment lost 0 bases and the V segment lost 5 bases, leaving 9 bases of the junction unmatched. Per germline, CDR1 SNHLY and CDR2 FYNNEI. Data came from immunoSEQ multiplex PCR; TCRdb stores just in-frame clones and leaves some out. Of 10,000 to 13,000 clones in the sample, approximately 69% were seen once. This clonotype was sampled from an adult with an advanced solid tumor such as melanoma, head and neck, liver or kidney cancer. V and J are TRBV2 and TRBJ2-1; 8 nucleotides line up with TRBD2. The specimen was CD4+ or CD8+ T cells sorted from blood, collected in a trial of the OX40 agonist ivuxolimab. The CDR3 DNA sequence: TGTGCCAGCAGTTTATCTAGCGGGCGGAACTCCTACAATGAGCAGTTCTTC. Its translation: CASSLSSGRNSYNEQFF.